This TCR beta chain was sequenced in a study of shared clonotypes between healthy human individuals. The wider study: Those who served as donors were a couple of women and a few men between the ages of 18 and 49.

With V trimmed by 0 bases and J by 0 bases, 1 base remained unmatched. CDR3 length: 15 residues. Germline V gene sequence: CDR1 SGHNT, CDR2 YYREEE (reference sequence). The table lists this clone with a count of one. The same CDR3 can be traced to other DNA sequences in this sample. The data were produced by immunoSEQ multiplex PCR, yet TCRdb's version contains in-frame clones alone and is incomplete. Counted here are a few million clones, more than 80% occurring once; the ten biggest clones make up 0.39%. The sequence was obtained from a man aged 18 to 29 in good health. Some clones in this sample may be carry-over from other donors' samples. Sequencing was performed on naive CD4+ T cells from PBMCs. Stated subset: CD45RA+ positively selected. The chain combines TRBV5-4 with TRBJ2-7; 9 bases fit TRBD2. CDR3 bases: TGTGCCAGCAGCTTGGGTAGCGGGAGCTCCTACGAGCAGTACTTC. It encodes CASSLGSGSSYEQYF.